The rows below give T cell receptor beta chains drawn from one sample of a study of blood T cell repertoires in COVID-19. This table comes from immunoSEQ multiplex PCR, and its TCRdb copy is limited to in-frame clones, with some not included. The sample has under 200,000 clones, around 84% seen once; the top ten hold around 6.6%. Sequencing used peripheral blood. These receptors were taken from a man aged 50 to 59 with active or convalescent COVID-19. Each CDR3 is given without its conserved first and last residue.

TRBJ1-5,13,TRBV5-8,ASSLEGASNQPQH
TRBJ1-1,16,TRBV3-1/TRBV3-2,ASSQDAGLGNGNTEAF
TRBJ2-7,13,TRBV2,ASSGGGGAAYEQY
TRBJ2-1,11,TRBV9,ASSVSVYNEQF
TRBJ1-4,13,TRBV6-4,ASSDSNRVTEKLF
TRBJ1-4,12,TRBV6-5,ASSYRTGDEKLF
TRBJ1-2,11,TRBV5-1,ASSLVGQGGYT
TRBJ1-2,14,TRBV10-1,ASSESLQGGGNGYT
TRBJ2-7,12,TRBV27,ASSTRQGTYEQY
TRBJ2-7,9,TRBV20-1,SAPWGDEQY
TRBJ2-5,13,TRBV6-5,ASSYGLAGQETQY
TRBJ1-5,11,TRBV2,ASSADRGEPQH
TRBJ1-1,12,TRBV29-1,SFQQGTSNTEAF
TRBJ1-5,14,TRBV6-6,ASSYSVQGAGQPQH
TRBJ2-7,12,TRBV5-1,ASSSASQASEQY
TRBJ2-3,13,TRBV9,ASSTQGVGTDTQY
TRBJ2-1,12,TRBV28,ASRVTGAYNEQF
TRBJ2-7,12,TRBV15,ATSGQTGGREQY
TRBJ1-1,12,TRBV11-2,ASSLSGTNTEAF
TRBJ1-5,11,TRBV12-3/TRBV12-4,ASSFTGNQPQH
TRBJ2-7,11,TRBV29-1,SVVEGGSYEQY
TRBJ1-4,11,TRBV19,ASSISTNEKLF
TRBJ1-1,10,TRBV10-3,AIRGRDTEAF
TRBJ2-2,13,TRBV27,ASTMGLAGVGELF
TRBJ2-3,12,TRBV29-1,SVGAAEGTDTQY
TRBJ2-1,12,TRBV15,ATSRTGLAGEQF
TRBJ1-6,14,TRBV4-1,ASSQDRGGGRSPLH
TRBJ2-7,11,TRBV6-5,ASSLGGPYEQY
TRBJ1-5,10,TRBV28,ASSLMRRPQH
TRBJ2-5,11,TRBV5-6,ASSLGPQETQY
TRBJ1-4,12,TRBV19,ASRSPGGGEKLF
TRBJ1-1,16,TRBV4-2,ASSQDESYVFLNTEAF
TRBJ1-5,12,TRBV5-4,ASSQGPGNQPQH
TRBJ2-1,14,TRBV5-4,ASSGYRGSSYNEQF
TRBJ1-2,11,TRBV30,AWSLGGNYGYT
TRBJ1-6,13,TRBV19,ASSPGTGKNSPLH
TRBJ1-5,13,TRBV6-6,ASSGGDLVNQPQH
TRBJ1-4,16,TRBV11-3,ASSSGVGVCGTNEKLF
TRBJ2-1,13,TRBV6-1,ASSESDSSYNEQF
TRBJ2-7,12,TRBV11-3,ASSLEPDRVEQY
TRBJ1-6,11,TRBV25-1,ASHDRDNSPLH
TRBJ1-3,12,TRBV3-1/TRBV3-2,ASRSGGSGNTIY
TRBJ1-1,9,TRBV27,ASSLGAEAF